The clone carrying this T cell receptor beta chain came up once. The data were obtained in a study of T cell responses to AZD1222 COVID-19 vaccine. Trimming cost V 1 base and J 7 bases, with 10 bases left between them. This CDR3 has 13 residues. Libraries were prepared by immunoSEQ multiplex PCR; TCRdb keeps only in-frame clonotypes and omits some of them. The sample lists 150,000 to 160,000 clones; 85% to 90% were seen once. This chain joins TRBV12-3 or TRBV12-4 and TRBJ1-2, with D maybe TRBD1 (5 bases). Sequencing was performed on peripheral blood, taken 28 days after the second AZD1222 dose. This receptor was identified in an adult who received the AZD1222 COVID-19 vaccine. DNA of the CDR3: TGTGCCAGCAGTTTAGGCAGGGAGGCTGGCTACACCTTC. This gives the protein CASSLGREAGYTF.